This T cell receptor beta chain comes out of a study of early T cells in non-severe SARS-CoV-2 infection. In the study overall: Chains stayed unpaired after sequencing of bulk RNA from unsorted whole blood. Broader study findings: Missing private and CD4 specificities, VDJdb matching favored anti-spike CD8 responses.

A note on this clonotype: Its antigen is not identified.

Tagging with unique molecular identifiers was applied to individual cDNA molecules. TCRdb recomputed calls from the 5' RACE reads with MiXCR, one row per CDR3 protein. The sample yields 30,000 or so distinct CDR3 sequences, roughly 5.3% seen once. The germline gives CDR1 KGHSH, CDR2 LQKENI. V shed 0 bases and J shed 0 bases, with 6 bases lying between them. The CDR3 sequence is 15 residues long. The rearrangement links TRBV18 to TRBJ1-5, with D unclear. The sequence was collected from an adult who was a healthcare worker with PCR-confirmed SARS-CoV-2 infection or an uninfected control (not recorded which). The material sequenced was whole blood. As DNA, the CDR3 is TGTGCCAGCTCACCACCATCTAGTAGCAATCAGCCCCAGCATTTT. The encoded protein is CASSPPSSSNQPQHF.